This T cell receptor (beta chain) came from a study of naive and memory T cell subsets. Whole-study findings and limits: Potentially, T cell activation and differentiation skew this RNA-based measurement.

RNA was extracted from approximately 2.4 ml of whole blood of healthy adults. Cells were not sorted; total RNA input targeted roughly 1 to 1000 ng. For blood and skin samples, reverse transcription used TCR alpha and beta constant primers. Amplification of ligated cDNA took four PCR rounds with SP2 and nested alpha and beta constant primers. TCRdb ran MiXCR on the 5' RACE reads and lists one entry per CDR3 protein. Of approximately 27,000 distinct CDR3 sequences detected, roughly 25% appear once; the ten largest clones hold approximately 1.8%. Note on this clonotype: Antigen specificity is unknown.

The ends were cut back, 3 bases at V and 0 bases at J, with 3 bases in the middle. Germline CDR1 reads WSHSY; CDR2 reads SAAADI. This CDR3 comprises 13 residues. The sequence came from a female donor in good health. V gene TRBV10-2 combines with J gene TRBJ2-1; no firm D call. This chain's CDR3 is CASSDGSYNEQFF. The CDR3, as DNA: TGCGCCAGCAGTGATGGCTCCTACAATGAGCAGTTCTTC.